This TCR beta chain was identified during a study of blood T cell repertoires in COVID-19 (dated by TCRdb to the early 2020s). With respect to the entire study: The collaborator samples originated in the United States, Italy and Spain and spanned the acute and convalescent phases of COVID-19. The repertoires were released in a freely available public database intended as a resource for research on the immune response to SARS-CoV-2. The samples were drawn from two sources: the first 160 participants of the ongoing ImmuneRACE study, and over 950 subjects contributed by 6 global collaborators. The sample metadata nearly always contained a de-identified subject ID, COVID-19 status, age in years and sex. Subjects who had been exposed to COVID-19, were actively infected with it, or had recovered from it provided the deeply sampled blood TCRbeta repertoires that made up the dataset. Where available, HLA class I and class II types were obtained from metadata supplied by the sample provider rather than from assay-based typing. The material from the prospective study consisted of cDNA or gDNA derived from T cells, B-cell-depleted T cells, or PBMCs. Overall results and qualifications from the work: The amount of clinical and demographic metadata varied by source and participant and was provided uncurated.

Collaborating institutions collected whole blood in K2EDTA tubes following their own protocols. For TCRbeta analysis, collaborators shipped samples as frozen whole blood, isolated PBMCs, or DNA extracted from either of those sample types. The V end gives up 2 bases and the J end 3 bases, leaving 3 bases in the junction not matched to a gene. From the germline V gene, CDR1 is MDHEN and CDR2 is SYDVKM. The CDR3 has 14 amino acids, counting the end cysteine and phenylalanine. Only CDR3 DNA remains: 42 bases, in frame from the first base. Comment on this clone: Its antigen has not been determined. There are no base qualities to consult, and no much larger clone falls within one base.

TCRbeta CDR3 regions were amplified from genomic DNA using the immunoSEQ Assay, a bias-controlled multiplex PCR. In the original analysis: Within the assay, amplification of reference gene primers was used to estimate how many nucleated cells each sample contained. To quantify the absolute abundance of each unique TCRbeta CDR3 rearrangement, sequence reads were collapsed and filtered. Productive Simpson clonality was computed per sample as the square root of Simpson's diversity index over productive rearrangements. TCRdb's version of the immuneACCESS table is confined to in-frame rearrangements and falls short of the full clone set. An unresolved V gene accounts for under half of the shortfall where checked; the remainder is of unknown origin. The DNA gave D and trimming, while V, J and clone size come from that table. In all, the sample holds roughly 140,000 clones, and more than 65% of those were seen once. Of the sample, 3.5% to 4.5% falls within the top ten clones.

The rearrangement joined TRBV28 to TRBJ2-5; 7 middle bases align to TRBD1. The origin of this receptor is a man between 60 and 75 years old with acute or convalescent COVID-19. Material: peripheral blood. DNA sequence: TGTGCCAGCAGTTTAAGGGACAGAAAAGAGACCCAGTACTTC. It translates to CASSLRDRKETQYF.